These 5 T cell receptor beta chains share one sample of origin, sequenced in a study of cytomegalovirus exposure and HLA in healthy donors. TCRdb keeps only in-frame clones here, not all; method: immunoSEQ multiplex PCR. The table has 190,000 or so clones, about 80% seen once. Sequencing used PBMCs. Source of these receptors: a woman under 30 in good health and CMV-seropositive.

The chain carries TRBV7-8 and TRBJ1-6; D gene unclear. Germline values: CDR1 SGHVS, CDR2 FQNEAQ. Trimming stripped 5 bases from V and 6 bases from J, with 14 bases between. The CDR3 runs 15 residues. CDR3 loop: CASSRERAANSPLHF. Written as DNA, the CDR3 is TGTGCCAGCAGCCGGGAGAGGGCCGCTAATTCACCCCTCCACTTT. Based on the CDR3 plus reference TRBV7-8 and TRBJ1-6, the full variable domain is GAGVSQSPRYKVAKRGQDVALRCDPISGHVSLFWYQQALGQGPEFLTYFQNEAQLDKSGLPSDRFFAERPEGSVSTLKIQRTQQEDSAVYLCASSRERAANSPLHFGNGTRLTVT.

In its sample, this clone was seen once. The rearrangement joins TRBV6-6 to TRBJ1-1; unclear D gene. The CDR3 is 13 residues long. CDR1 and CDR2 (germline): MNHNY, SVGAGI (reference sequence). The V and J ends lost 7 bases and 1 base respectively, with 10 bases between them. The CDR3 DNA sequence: TGTGCCAGCAATTTAGACACGAACACTGAAGCTTTCTTT. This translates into CASNLDTNTEAFF.

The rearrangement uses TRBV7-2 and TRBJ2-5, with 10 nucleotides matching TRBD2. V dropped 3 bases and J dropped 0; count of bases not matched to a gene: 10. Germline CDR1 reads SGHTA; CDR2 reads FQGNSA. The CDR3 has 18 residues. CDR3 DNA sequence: TGTGCCAGCAGCTTTTCCCTAGCGGGGGCCGGACACCAAGAGACCCAGTACTTC. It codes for CASSFSLAGAGHQETQYF. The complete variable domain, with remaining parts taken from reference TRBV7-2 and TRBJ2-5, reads GAGVSQSPSNKVTEKGKDVELRCDPISGHTALYWYRQSLGQGLEFLIYFQGNSAPDKSGLPSDRFSAERTGGSVSTLTIQRTQQEDSAVYLCASSFSLAGAGHQETQYFGPGTRLLVL.

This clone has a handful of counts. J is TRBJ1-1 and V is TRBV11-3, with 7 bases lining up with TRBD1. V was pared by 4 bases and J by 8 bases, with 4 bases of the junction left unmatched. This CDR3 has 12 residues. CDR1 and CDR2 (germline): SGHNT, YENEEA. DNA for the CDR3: TGTGCCAGCAGCTCCCCGGGACAGGAAGCTTTCTTT. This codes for CASSSPGQEAFF.

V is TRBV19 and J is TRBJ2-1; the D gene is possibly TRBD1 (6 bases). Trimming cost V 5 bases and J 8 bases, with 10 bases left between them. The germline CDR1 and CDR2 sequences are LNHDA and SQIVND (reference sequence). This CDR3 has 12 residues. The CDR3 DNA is TGTGCCAGTAGTGCTACAGGGTATGAGCAGTTCTTC. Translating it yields CASSATGYEQFF.